Following are 6 T cell receptor beta chains from one sample sequenced in a study of CD8+CD57+ T cells in acquired aplastic anemia. An expansion of CD8+CD57+ cells by flow cytometry had been shown in patients chosen for sequencing. Both TCR beta VDJ combination and CDR3 sequence profiling were carried out. Genomic DNA was the template for this profiling. TCRdb used MiXCR to reprocess the reads, holding one entry per CDR3 protein. The data contain around 290,000 distinct CDR3 sequences, roughly 53% of them seen just once; the ten biggest clones take up roughly 1.2%. What was sequenced was sorted CD4+, CD8+, or CD8+CD57+ T cells (not recorded which) from PBMCs. The receptors derive from a human donor with aplastic anemia.

This chain uses TRBV19 with TRBJ1-1; D not certain. This CDR3 is built from 12 residues. CDR1 and CDR2 from the germline V gene are LNHDA and SQIVND (reference sequence). Trimming shortened V by 1 base and J by 7 bases, and 7 bases separated the two germline ends. The CDR3 sequence is CASSIGFGEAFF. In DNA form, the CDR3 reads TGTGCCAGTAGTATAGGCTTCGGTGAAGCTTTCTTT. Variable domain in full (rest from reference TRBV19 and TRBJ1-1): DGGITQSPKYLFRKEGQNVTLSCEQNLNHDAMYWYRQDPGQGLRLIYYSQIVNDFQKGDIAEGYSVSREKKESFPLTVTSAQKNPTAFYLCASSIGFGEAFFGQGTRLTVV.

This clonotype has a handful of counts. This CDR3 is CAISDSLTSGRETQYF. The DNA of the CDR3 is TGTGCCATCAGTGATAGTCTGACTAGCGGGAGGGAGACCCAGTACTTC. The rearrangement joins TRBV10-3 to TRBJ2-5, with TRBD2 matching 13 bases. CDR3 length: 16 amino acids. With V trimmed by 3 bases and J by 5 bases, 6 bases remained unmatched. Per germline, CDR1 ENHRY and CDR2 SYGVKD.

The rearrangement links TRBV29-1 to TRBJ2-3, with D possibly TRBD2 on 6 matching bases. This CDR3 has 12 amino acids. Germline V CDR1 and CDR2: SQVTM, ANQGSEA. V lost 7 bases and J 4 bases, leaving 12 bases between the germline ends. In DNA, the CDR3 is TGCAGCGCCATACTAGCTGCAGATACGCAGTATTTT. Residues: CSAILAADTQYF.

In its sample, this clonotype was seen a few times. J is TRBJ2-3 and V is TRBV18; unclear D gene. CDR3 size: 13 residues. Trimming removed 3 bases from V and 10 bases from J, with 14 bases in between. In germline, CDR1 is KGHSH, CDR2 LQKENI. Written as DNA, the CDR3 is TGTGCCAGCTCACCGGACCCGTCCGCTCCGCAGTATTTT. Protein: CASSPDPSAPQYF. The whole variable domain, filled in from reference TRBV18 and TRBJ2-3, reads NAGVMQNPRHLVRRRGQEARLRCSPMKGHSHVYWYRQLPEEGLKFMVYLQKENIIDESGMPKERFSAEFPKEGPSILRIQQVVRGDSAAYFCASSPDPSAPQYFGPGTRLTVL.

The chain employs TRBV7-3 and TRBJ2-1; the match to TRBD2 covers 10 bases. Germline V gene data show CDR1 as SGHTA and CDR2 as FQGTGA. Trimming cost V 8 bases and J 7 bases; bases outside gene matches: 5. The CDR3 extends over 13 amino acids. The CDR3 sequence: CASGSGLANEQFF. The CDR3, as DNA: TGTGCCAGCGGCTCGGGACTAGCGAATGAGCAGTTCTTC.

This clonotype was seen at least ten times. The V gene is TRBV5-1, the J gene TRBJ2-5; TRBD2 might be the D (5 bases). The CDR3 spans 14 residues. V was pared by 0 bases and J by 3 bases, with 9 bases between. Germline CDR1 and CDR2: SGHRS and YFSETQ. DNA of the CDR3: TGCGCCAGCAGCTTGGTATCCGGGGAAGAGACCCAGTACTTC. This translates into CASSLVSGEETQYF.